Shown below are 9 T cell receptor beta chains from a single sample sequenced in a study of T cells in women clearing cervical HPV infection. Profiling relied on immunoSEQ multiplex PCR, and the TCRdb table lists in-frame clones only, not all of them. The sample has 30,000 to 45,000 clones. The sequenced sample consisted of blood buffy coat. Receptors originate from a woman between 18 and 70 years old with a cervical HPV16 infection that either progressed to CIN3+ or cleared (not recorded which).

To note about this clone: Read data end 3 residues before the CDR3 end; the end is taken from the germline J gene. V and J are TRBV20-1 and TRBJ2-7; TRBD2 matches at 7 bases. CDR1 DFQATT and CDR2 SNEGSKA come from the germline V gene (reference sequence). This CDR3 contains 17 residues. V dropped 1 base and J dropped 2; count of bases not matched to a gene: 14. The CDR3 bases that were read are TGCAGTGCTAGAGTGGGGGGGAGAGGAGCCCAGGCCTACGAG. Its protein is CSARVGGRGAQAYE. The CDR3 reads in full as CSARVGGRGAQAYEQYF.

CDR3 in amino acids: CASSPGGGTDTYTF. CDR3 DNA (partial): TGTGCCAGTAGTCCCGGGGGGGGCACAGATACC. The chain combines TRBV19 with TRBJ1-2; a weak D match, TRBD1 (6 bases). The DNA ends 3 residues before the CDR3 does, and the rest of the CDR3 is filled in from the germline J gene. CDR3 size: 14 residues. The germline CDR1 and CDR2 sequences are LNHDA and SQIVND (reference sequence).

In the case of this clone: The CDR3 is cut off 3 residues early in the read; its end comes from the germline J gene. The chain recombines TRBV7-2 with TRBJ1-2; the D gene is possibly TRBD1 (6 bases). Germline values: CDR1 SGHTA, CDR2 FQGNSA. This CDR3 spans 14 amino acids. The CDR3 spells CASSFDRSSYDYTF. The sequenced CDR3 bases are TGTGCCAGCAGCTTTGACAGGTCCTCCTACGAC.

About this clone itself: The read halts 3 residues ahead of the CDR3 end, with the missing end drawn from the germline J gene. The V gene is TRBV6-2 or TRBV6-3, the J gene TRBJ2-5; 12 bases fit TRBD2. V shed 4 bases, J shed 2 bases, and the junction held 5 bases outside the gene matches. The germline V gene has CDR1 MNHEY and CDR2 SVGEGT. CDR3 size: 16 residues. This CDR3 reads CASSSPGLAGQETQYF. CDR3 DNA, as far as it was read: TGTGCCAGCAGTTCCCCAGGACTAGCGGGGCAAGAGACC.

Concerning this clone itself: Sequencing ends 3 residues short of the CDR3 end; the germline J gene provides the rest. The V gene is TRBV19, the J gene TRBJ1-5; tentative D call: TRBD1 (5 bases). The germline V gene encodes CDR1 LNHDA and CDR2 SQIVND (reference sequence). Deletions cut 3 bases from V and 4 bases from J, with 19 bases between. CDR3 size: 17 residues. The CDR3 is CASSIQGIVRVNQPQHF. CDR3 DNA, as far as it was read: TGTGCCAGTAGTATCCAGGGAATTGTCAGGGTTAATCAGCCC.

A remark on this clone: The sequenced fragment ends 3 residues before the CDR3 boundary, so the rest is inferred from the germline J gene. This chain joins TRBV12-3 or TRBV12-4 and TRBJ1-2; 8 bases agree with TRBD1. This CDR3 has 16 residues. The trim removed 3 bases at V and 3 bases at J, leaving 9 bases unmatched. CDR3 DNA, as far as it was read: TGTGCCAGCAGTTTTCGGACAGGGCCAAATTACTATGGC. This gives the protein CASSFRTGPNYYG. The entire CDR3 protein reads CASSFRTGPNYYGYTF.

As for this clone: The read ends 3 residues shy of where the CDR3 ends; the end is completed using the germline J gene. The chain is built from TRBV6-1 and TRBJ2-5; 9 bases match TRBD2. Per germline, CDR1 MNHNS and CDR2 SASEGT. Unmatched junction bases numbered 11, after V lost 4 bases and J lost 5 bases. The CDR3 extends over 16 amino acids. CDR3: CASSGAGRGGWETQYF. The covered CDR3 bases are TGTGCCAGCAGTGGAGCGGGGCGGGGGGGCTGGGAGACC.

On this clone itself: Coverage ceases 3 residues before the CDR3 finishes, and the germline J gene fills in the end. The chain recombines TRBV12-3 or TRBV12-4 with TRBJ2-2; 7 nucleotides agree with TRBD2. V was clipped by 2 bases and J by 5 bases; unmatched bases: 5. The CDR3 consists of 15 residues. The part of the CDR3 DNA that was read is TGTGCCAGCAGTTTAAGGGTGGGGGGGACCGGGGAG. Translated, it gives CASSLRVGGTGE. The CDR3 in full is CASSLRVGGTGELFF.

A note on this clone: The read finishes 3 residues shy of the CDR3 end, and the germline J gene is used to complete it. V and J are TRBV2 and TRBJ2-3; D may be TRBD2 (6 bases). V lost 8 bases to trimming and J lost 5 bases, with 14 bases between them. The CDR3 consists of 13 residues. Germline V lookup: CDR1 SNHLY, CDR2 FYNNEI. The CDR3 region is CASAGTAGDTQYF. The DNA read from the CDR3 is TGTGCCAGCGCGGGGACGGCGGGAGATACG.